The 23 T cell receptor beta chains reported below all come from one sample, sequenced in a study of cytomegalovirus exposure and HLA in healthy donors. Primers included in the PCR were 60 Vbeta and 13 Jbeta primers. Assay: immunoSEQ multiplex PCR; the TCRdb copy retains only in-frame clones and omits some. The top ten hold more than 4.5% of the sample, which has under 150,000 clones, approximately 87% seen once. The sequencing sample was made of PBMCs. The receptors were sampled from a woman in her 30s in good health and CMV-seronegative.

The V and J genes are TRBV30 and TRBJ2-7; D perhaps matches TRBD2 (6 bases). CDR1 GTSNPN and CDR2 SVGIG come from the germline V gene (reference sequence). The CDR3 is 14 amino acids. V lost 4 bases and J 2 bases, leaving 15 bases between the germline ends. The CDR3 protein is CAWTSSGGPYEQYF. The CDR3, as DNA: TGTGCCTGGACCAGCTCCGGGGGTCCCTACGAGCAGTACTTC. Combining the CDR3 with reference TRBV30 and TRBJ2-7 gives the whole variable domain SQTIHQWPATLVQPVGSPLSLECTVEGTSNPNLYWYRQAAGRGLQLLFYSVGIGQISSEVPQNLSASRPQDRQFILSSKKLLLSDSGFYLCAWTSSGGPYEQYFGPGTRLTVT.

V gene TRBV19 combines with J gene TRBJ2-5; 11 bases line up with TRBD2. Per germline, CDR1 LNHDA and CDR2 SQIVND (reference sequence). The CDR3 has 16 residues. V lost 3 bases and J lost 5; bases outside the gene matches: 8. The CDR3 coding sequence is TGTGCCAGTAGTATCCTCCTAGCTAGCGGGGGGGAGACCCAGTACTTC. This gives the protein CASSILLASGGETQYF.

The V gene is TRBV29-1, the J gene TRBJ1-2; D not resolved. The V end was cut by 3 bases, the J end by 0 bases, with 14 bases between. Per the germline V gene, CDR1 is SQVTM and CDR2 is ANQGSEA. This CDR3 is 15 amino acids long. This CDR3 is CSVDAHSRANYGYTF. For the CDR3, the DNA is TGCAGCGTTGACGCTCACTCTCGAGCTAACTATGGCTACACCTTC.

This clone has only a few counts. The rearrangement uses TRBV6-1 and TRBJ1-5, with 9 bases identical to TRBD1. CDR3 length: 17 residues. V dropped 1 base and J dropped 2; count of bases not matched to a gene: 6. Germline V gene sequence: CDR1 MNHNS, CDR2 SASEGT. CDR3 loop: CASSEDLWTGGNQPQHF. The CDR3 DNA sequence: TGTGCCAGCAGTGAAGACTTATGGACAGGGGGCAATCAGCCCCAGCATTTT.

The V and J genes are TRBV4-3 and TRBJ2-1; TRBD1 aligns across 7 bases. V shed 7 bases and J 8 bases; nucleotides not matched to a gene: 14. Germline V gene lookup returns CDR1 LGHNA and CDR2 YSLEER. The CDR3 loop spans 15 amino acids. The CDR3 here is CASTPLRGRYYEQFF. CDR3 DNA sequence: TGCGCCAGCACCCCTTTAAGGGGGCGTTATTATGAGCAGTTCTTC.

This clone has just one count. The chain recombines TRBV5-6 with TRBJ2-7; D unresolved. The germline CDR1 and CDR2 sequences are SGHDT and YYEEEE. V was shortened by 0 bases and J by 1 base, with 5 bases between the two germline ends. The CDR3 length is 13 residues. The CDR3 here is CASSLGRSYEQYF. CDR3 bases: TGTGCCAGCAGCTTGGGTCGTTCCTACGAGCAGTACTTC. Combining the CDR3 with reference TRBV5-6 and TRBJ2-7 gives the whole variable domain DAGVTQSPTHLIKTRGQQVTLRCSPKSGHDTVSWYQQALGQGPQFIFQYYEEEERQRGNFPDRFSGHQFPNYSSELNVNALLLGDSALYLCASSLGRSYEQYFGPGTRLTVT.

This chain links TRBV18 with TRBJ2-1, with TRBD2 identical over 10 bases. The CDR3 totals 15 residues. The ends lost 2 bases at V and 6 bases at J; junction bases unmatched: 4. Germline CDR1 KGHSH, CDR2 LQKENI. The CDR3 DNA is TGTGCCAGCTCACCAATTGGACTAGCGGCCAATGAGCAGTTCTTC. Translating gives CASSPIGLAANEQFF. Complete variable domain (other parts from reference TRBV18 and TRBJ2-1): NAGVMQNPRHLVRRRGQEARLRCSPMKGHSHVYWYRQLPEEGLKFMVYLQKENIIDESGMPKERFSAEFPKEGPSILRIQQVVRGDSAAYFCASSPIGLAANEQFFGPGTRLTVL.

V and J are TRBV7-9 and TRBJ2-2; unclear D gene. V dropped 1 base and J dropped 3 bases, with 9 bases sitting between them. The CDR3 contains 15 residues. Germline V CDR1 and CDR2: SEHNR, FQNEAQ (reference sequence). This CDR3 reads CASSLETRDTGELFF. The CDR3 DNA sequence: TGTGCCAGCAGCTTAGAAACTCGGGACACCGGGGAGCTGTTTTTT. Full variable domain (remainder filled in from reference TRBV7-9 and TRBJ2-2): DTGVSQNPRHKITKRGQNVTFRCDPISEHNRLYWYRQTLGQGPEFLTYFQNEAQLEKSRLLSDRFSAERPKGSFSTLEIQRTEQGDSAMYLCASSLETRDTGELFFGEGSRLTVL.

On this clone itself: One junction end disagrees with the germline gene, perhaps due to a read error. This chain joins TRBV7-9 and TRBJ2-7; 9 bases match TRBD2. The CDR3 covers 16 residues. The germline V gene encodes CDR1 SEHNR and CDR2 FQNEAQ (reference sequence). The CDR3 bases are TGTTCCAGCAGCTTAGGCGGACTAGCGCCTACCTACGAGCAGTACTTC. Translation gives CSSSLGGLAPTYEQYF.

The V call is TRBV7-9, the J call TRBJ1-1; 7 positions match TRBD1. Trimming took 6 bases from V and 1 from J; bases not matched to a gene: 14. The CDR3 is made up of 17 amino acids. Per germline, CDR1 SEHNR and CDR2 FQNEAQ (reference sequence). The CDR3 protein is CASSPPDGTAKNTEAFF. Written as DNA, the CDR3 is TGTGCCAGCAGTCCCCCCGACGGGACAGCTAAGAACACTGAAGCTTTCTTT.

The chain carries TRBV28 and TRBJ2-4, with D perhaps matching TRBD2 (5 bases). V lost 3 bases and J lost 3, with 21 bases in between. This CDR3 spans 18 amino acids. CDR1 is MDHEN and CDR2 is SYDVKM in the germline V gene. The chain's CDR3 is CASSFDLSVAGGKNIQYF. DNA of the CDR3: TGTGCCAGCAGTTTTGACCTAAGTGTTGCGGGTGGCAAAAACATTCAGTACTTC.

The chain is built from TRBV5-1 and TRBJ2-7; a possible D gene is TRBD1 (6 bases). Looked up from germline, CDR1 is SGHRS and CDR2 is YFSETQ. The CDR3 spans 14 residues. Trimming left V 0 bases short and J 2 bases short, with 9 bases between. This CDR3 is CASSLDQGTYEQYF. CDR3 DNA sequence: TGCGCCAGCAGCTTGGATCAGGGGACCTACGAGCAGTACTTC.

The rearrangement uses TRBV4-3 and TRBJ1-2; 7 bases match TRBD1. CDR3 length equals 14 residues. J lost 6 bases, V lost 3 bases, and 7 bases had no gene match. CDR1 and CDR2 (germline): LGHNA, YSLEER. The CDR3 protein is CASSQTGIVHGYTF. The CDR3 region has the DNA TGCGCCAGCAGCCAGACAGGGATCGTTCATGGCTACACCTTC.

The chain recombines TRBV6-5 with TRBJ2-5; weak D call: TRBD2 (6 bases). Germline loops: CDR1 MNHEY, CDR2 SVGAGI. V lost 4 bases and J 2 bases, leaving 11 bases between the germline ends. The CDR3 spans 14 residues. As DNA, the CDR3 is TGTGCCAGCAGTTCAATTGGGGGGCAAGAGACCCAGTACTTC. Translated, it gives CASSSIGGQETQYF.

V usage is TRBV4-1 and J usage is TRBJ1-1; possible D gene TRBD1, 6 bases. V shed 6 bases and J shed 3 bases, with 23 bases lying between them. This CDR3 spans 17 amino acids. Germline V gene sequence: CDR1 MGHRA, CDR2 YSYEKL. The CDR3 region has the DNA TGCGCCAGCAGTCAACGGGGGGGCGATACAGGGCACACTGAAGCTTTCTTT. Its protein product is CASSQRGGDTGHTEAFF.

The CDR3: CASSQETGGGEKLFF. CDR3 DNA sequence: TGCGCCAGCAGCCAAGAGACGGGGGGGGGTGAAAAACTGTTTTTT. The chain combines TRBV4-3 with TRBJ1-4; tentatively, D is TRBD1 (5 bases). There are 15 residues in the CDR3. Germline V lookup: CDR1 LGHNA, CDR2 YSLEER. The V end was cut by 0 bases, the J end by 7 bases, with 12 bases between.

This clone occurred once. V is TRBV27 and J is TRBJ1-3, with 7 bases fitting TRBD1. J gave up 2 bases and V 5 bases, and 3 bases lay outside the gene matches. Germline CDR1 and CDR2: MNHEY and SMNVEV (reference sequence). The CDR3 is made up of 14 amino acids. CDR3 in DNA: TGTGCCAGCAGTGCCACAGGGGCTGGAAACACCATATATTTT. It specifies CASSATGAGNTIYF.

DNA for the CDR3: TGTGCCAGCAGCTTAGATTTTAGAGGTGAGCAGTTCTTC. This sequence encodes CASSLDFRGEQFF. The chain links TRBV7-2 to TRBJ2-1; D uncertain. CDR1 and CDR2 (germline): SGHTA, FQGNSA. The ends were cut back, 1 base at V and 9 bases at J, with 10 bases in the middle. CDR3 length: 13 residues.

V is TRBV6-5 and J is TRBJ2-7; no definite D call. Germline CDR1 MNHEY, CDR2 SVGAGI. V lost 1 base, J lost 5 bases, and 6 bases lay in between. The CDR3 is 12 residues long. The chain's CDR3 is CASSYLGDEQYF. CDR3 DNA sequence: TGTGCCAGCAGTTACTTAGGAGACGAGCAGTACTTC.

Points on this clone: At one of its ends the junction is not consistent with the germline gene, which may arise from a read error. The CDR3 bases are TGTGCCAGCAGCGGAGGCTATGAAAAACCGTTTTTT. Translation: CASSGGYEKPFF. This chain uses TRBV7-9 with TRBJ1-4; D uncertain. This CDR3 spans 12 amino acids. Germline CDR1 is SEHNR and CDR2 is FQNEAQ (reference sequence).

The genes are TRBV28 and TRBJ2-3, with 9 bases identical to TRBD2. CDR1 is MDHEN and CDR2 is SYDVKM in the germline V gene. The CDR3 length is 15 residues. The V and J ends lost 2 bases and 4 bases, in that order; junction bases with no gene match: 4. For the CDR3, the DNA is TGTGCCAGCAGTTTAGCGGGAGGGGGATCAGATACGCAGTATTTT. Protein sequence: CASSLAGGGSDTQYF.

This chain links TRBV4-1 with TRBJ2-3; 8 bases match TRBD2. V lost 2 bases, J lost 1 base, and 11 bases stayed unmatched. Germline V CDR1 and CDR2: MGHRA, YSYEKL. This CDR3 has 18 amino acids. In nucleotides, the CDR3 is TGCGCCAGCAGCCAATTCCTCTTGACTAGCGTTCGCACAGATACGCAGTATTTT. Its protein product is CASSQFLLTSVRTDTQYF.

The rearrangement uses TRBV18 and TRBJ1-6, with D hard to call. Germline V gene lookup returns CDR1 KGHSH and CDR2 LQKENI. The CDR3 is made up of 14 amino acids. The germline V and J ends were trimmed by 6 bases and 8 bases, with 14 bases remaining between them. The CDR3 DNA reads TGTGCCAGCTCGCAAGCGACTCGAGATTCACCCCTCCACTTT. This codes for CASSQATRDSPLHF. The full variable domain, in which reference TRBV18 and TRBJ1-6 provide the parts outside the CDR3, is NAGVMQNPRHLVRRRGQEARLRCSPMKGHSHVYWYRQLPEEGLKFMVYLQKENIIDESGMPKERFSAEFPKEGPSILRIQQVVRGDSAAYFCASSQATRDSPLHFGNGTRLTVT.